Listed below are T cell receptor beta chains from one sample, sequenced in a study of T-cell memory formation after mild COVID-19. TCRdb itself ran the 5' RACE reads through MiXCR, one entry per CDR3 protein. The sample gives around 340,000 distinct CDR3 sequences, over 13% of which show up once; about 20% is in the top ten. Sequenced material: PBMCs or a T cell subset sorted from them (not recorded which). Source of these receptors: a man younger than 35 who had mild COVID-19 (a few samples of this study predate the infection). Cell type and time point are not known. CDR3s include the opening cysteine and the closing phenylalanine or tryptophan. Each record gives: D gene, J gene, clone size, V gene, CDR3 DNA, CDR3 protein. The D gene is left open where the match is weak. The size field is filled for only some rows; it gives once, few, many or a size class.

-,TRBJ1-6,many,TRBV5-1,TGCGCCAGCAGCTTGAAAGGAGATTCACCCCTCCACTTT,CASSLKGDSPLHF
-,TRBJ1-3,-,TRBV13,TGTGCCAGCAGCTCCCGGCATATCTCTGGAAACACCATATATTTT,CASSSRHISGNTIYF
-,TRBJ2-3,once,TRBV12-1,TGTGCCAGCAGCCCGACTGTTGCGGGGGGGCCGGGCACAGATACGCAGTATTTT,CASSPTVAGGPGTDTQYF
-,TRBJ2-3,-,TRBV9,TGTGCCAGCAGCCCGCGGCTAGAAGGGTGGGGAAATACGCAGTATTTT,CASSPRLEGWGNTQYF
TRBD1,TRBJ2-2,-,TRBV4-3,TGCGCCAGCAGCCCCGGACAGGGTCAGGCCGGGGAGCTGTTTTTT,CASSPGQGQAGELFF
-,TRBJ2-1,many,TRBV20-1,TGCAGTGCGGAGGCCCCTAGCTCCTACAATGAGCAGTTCTTC,CSAEAPSSYNEQFF
-,TRBJ2-7,-,TRBV6-2/TRBV6-3,TGTGCCAGCAGTTACTTTGAGGGGGGGTCGTACGAGCAGTACTTC,CASSYFEGGSYEQYF
-,TRBJ1-2,few,TRBV7-3,TGTGCCAGCAGCGGGGAAGGAGGCTATGGCTACACCTTC,CASSGEGGYGYTF
-,TRBJ1-5,-,TRBV24-1,TGTGCCACCAGTGATTATGGACAGCCCCAGCATTTT,CATSDYGQPQHF
-,TRBJ2-6,-,TRBV10-3,TGTGCCATCAGTGTGGGCTCTGGGGCCAACGTCCTGACTTTC,CAISVGSGANVLTF
-,TRBJ2-2,few,TRBV28,TGTGCCAGCACCTCGGCAGGGGCCACGAACACCGGGGAGCTGTTTTTT,CASTSAGATNTGELFF
TRBD1,TRBJ2-1,many,TRBV5-1,TGCGCCAGCAGCTTCGGACAGGGGGAGGATGAGCAGTTCTTC,CASSFGQGEDEQFF
TRBD2,TRBJ2-7,-,TRBV19,TGTGCCAGTAGTAGAGGAGGGAGGGGCTACGAGCAGTACTTC,CASSRGGRGYEQYF
-,TRBJ2-5,-,TRBV7-2,TGTGCCAGCAGCTTATTTTCTGGAATAAGCGGCGAGACCCAGTACTTC,CASSLFSGISGETQYF
TRBD1,TRBJ1-1,-,TRBV6-5,TGTGCCAGCAGGCGACAGGGGGCGGTCTCTACTGAAGCTTTCTTT,CASRRQGAVSTEAFF
-,TRBJ2-1,few,TRBV11-2,TGTGCCAGCAGCTTAGAGTGGGGACTGGGATTTGATGAGCAGTTCTTC,CASSLEWGLGFDEQFF
-,TRBJ2-1,-,TRBV24-1,TGTGCCACCAGTGACGGGTCATACAATGAGCAGTTCTTC,CATSDGSYNEQFF
-,TRBJ2-1,-,TRBV20-1,TGCAGTGCTAGAGATTCCCTCTCCCCCCGACGCAATGAGCAGTTCTTC,CSARDSLSPRRNEQFF
TRBD2,TRBJ2-2,-,TRBV27,TGTGCCAGCAGAACAGCGGGGGGGGCCGGGGAGCTGTTTTTT,CASRTAGGAGELFF
-,TRBJ2-3,few,TRBV6-5,TGTGCCAGCAGTTACGGGGGCACCAGCACAGATACGCAGTATTTT,CASSYGGTSTDTQYF
-,TRBJ1-4,few,TRBV7-2,TGTGCCAGCAGCCCAAGGGGGGAGAATGAAAAACTGTTTTTT,CASSPRGENEKLFF
-,TRBJ2-5,-,TRBV6-2/TRBV6-3,TGTGCCAGCCTTACGGCCGCGATCGGCGGGCAAGAGACCCAGTACTTC,CASLTAAIGGQETQYF
-,TRBJ2-2,few,TRBV27,TGTGCCAGCAGTTTATCGTGGGGAGGCGGGGAGCTGTTTTTT,CASSLSWGGGELFF
-,TRBJ2-5,many,TRBV25-1,TGTGCCAGCAGTGGCCCGCCCGGGACGGAACACCAAGAGACCCAGTACTTC,CASSGPPGTEHQETQYF
TRBD1,TRBJ2-2,few,TRBV7-3,TGTGCCAGCAGCTTAATGTCCAGGGGGCATAACACCGGGGAGCTGTTTTTT,CASSLMSRGHNTGELFF
TRBD2,TRBJ2-1,few,TRBV19,TGTGCCAGTTCTAGCGGGGGGTCAGAGCAGTTCTTC,CASSSGGSEQFF
-,TRBJ1-1,few,TRBV6-5,TGTGCCAGCAGTTACTCGGGGAAAACTGAAGCTTTCTTT,CASSYSGKTEAFF
TRBD1,TRBJ2-5,-,TRBV5-1,TGCGCCAGCAGCCGTGGACAGGGGGAAGAGACCCAGTACTTC,CASSRGQGEETQYF
-,TRBJ2-3,-,TRBV7-2,TGTGCCAGCAGCTTTGTTGGGGGGCTAGATACGCAGTATTTT,CASSFVGGLDTQYF
TRBD2,TRBJ2-5,-,TRBV2,TGTGCCACCACGCTCGATAGCGGGGGGGCGAAGACCCAGTACTTC,CATTLDSGGAKTQYF
-,TRBJ2-2,-,TRBV4-2,TGTGCCAGCAGCCAAGCCCTGAACACCGGGGAGCTGTTTTTT,CASSQALNTGELFF
-,TRBJ1-2,few,TRBV20-1,TGCAGTGCTAATGAACAGGGCAGCTACACCTTC,CSANEQGSYTF
-,TRBJ2-1,-,TRBV7-2,TGTGCCAGCAGCATCAGGTATTACAATGAGCAGTTCTTC,CASSIRYYNEQFF
-,TRBJ1-5,few,TRBV12-3/TRBV12-4,TGTGCCAGCAGTTGGGGACAAAGCAATCAGCCCCAGCATTTT,CASSWGQSNQPQHF
TRBD1,TRBJ1-2,few,TRBV7-6,TGTGCCAGCAGCTCCGGGACAGGGGGCATCTATGGCTACACCTTC,CASSSGTGGIYGYTF
-,TRBJ1-1,few,TRBV4-1,TGCGCCAGCAGCCGAAGGACAGAAACTGAAGCTTTCTTT,CASSRRTETEAFF
TRBD2,TRBJ2-3,few,TRBV6-5,TGTGCCATCGCACTAGCGGGGGACCGCACAGATACGCAGTATTTT,CAIALAGDRTDTQYF